One and the same sample provided the 21 T cell receptor beta chains below, sequenced in a study of healthy donors' naive CD4 and CD8 T cells. Starting from about 0.55 ug of total RNA, TCR libraries were made with linear amplification. Each CDR3 protein gets one entry after TCRdb re-called the reads with MiXCR. This repertoire shows 150,000 to 200,000 distinct CDR3 sequences, about 76% found once; its top ten account for more than 2%. Sequencing used naive CD4+ and CD8+ T cells sorted from blood, pooled from several donors. These receptors were obtained from a pool of human donors in good health; the sample pools cells from several healthy donors.

This chain links TRBV20-1 with TRBJ2-5; TRBD2 matches at 7 bases. Trimming cost V 8 bases and J 4 bases; bases outside gene matches: 10. In germline, CDR1 is DFQATT, CDR2 SNEGSKA (reference sequence). This CDR3 region has 13 residues. Here the CDR3 DNA reads TGCAGTCGAGGGAGGGCCTTCGGAGAGACCCAGTACTTC. It specifies CSRGRAFGETQYF.

The chain links TRBV19 to TRBJ2-2; no definite D call. CDR1 and CDR2 (germline): LNHDA, SQIVND (reference sequence). V was pared by 1 base and J by 5 bases, with 8 bases between. CDR3 size: 14 residues. CDR3 in amino acids: CASSIVPRTGELFF. The CDR3 nucleotides are TGTGCCAGTAGTATAGTGCCCCGTACCGGGGAGCTGTTTTTT.

The chain couples TRBV29-1 to TRBJ2-2; D tentatively reads TRBD1 or TRBD2 (6 bases each). The CDR3 spans 14 residues. Germline loops: CDR1 SQVTM, CDR2 ANQGSEA. V gave up 3 bases and J gave up 7 bases, with 15 bases separating them. Here the CDR3 DNA reads TGCAGCGTTGATTCCCCAGGAGGGGGCGGGGAGCTGTTTTTT. This encodes CSVDSPGGGGELFF.

The chain combines TRBV27 with TRBJ2-1, with TRBD2 matching over 14 bases. The V segment lost 5 bases and the J segment 6 bases; nucleotides outside the gene matches: 3. Germline CDR1 reads MNHEY; CDR2 reads SMNVEV (reference sequence). The CDR3 totals 15 residues. CDR3 sequence reads: CASSEGTSGGNEQFF. Here the CDR3 DNA reads TGTGCCAGCAGTGAGGGGACTAGCGGGGGCAATGAGCAGTTCTTC.

This chain uses TRBV6-5 with TRBJ1-6, with D unresolved. Per the germline V gene, CDR1 is MNHEY and CDR2 is SVGAGI. The CDR3 is 15 residues long. V gave up 2 bases and J gave up 8 bases, with 13 bases separating them. CDR3 loop: CASSYNWGSDSPLHF. The CDR3 DNA sequence: TGTGCCAGCAGTTACAACTGGGGATCGGATTCACCCCTCCACTTT.

This clonotype appeared a few times. The chain links TRBV6-5 to TRBJ1-2; a weak D match, TRBD1 (6 bases). The V and J ends lost 2 bases and 8 bases respectively, with 12 bases between them. Germline-derived CDR1 and CDR2 are MNHEY and SVGAGI. The CDR3 contains 13 residues. The CDR3 region has the DNA TGTGCCAGCAGTTACGGACTGGGGGGCGGCTACACCTTC. This codes for CASSYGLGGGYTF.

This clonotype was observed a single time. In nucleotides, the CDR3 is TGTGCCAGCAGCCGGAAAGATGTCCTCACCGGGGAGCTGTTTTTT. Translation: CASSRKDVLTGELFF. This sequence joins TRBV6-5 and TRBJ2-2; D remains unclear. The germline V gene has CDR1 MNHEY and CDR2 SVGAGI. V shed 6 bases and J shed 4 bases, with 15 bases lying between them. The CDR3 contains 15 residues.

The chain couples TRBV18 to TRBJ1-2, with D perhaps TRBD1 (5 bases). Between the trimmed V and J ends, which lost 0 bases and 2 bases, there was a span of 13 bases. This CDR3 is 16 amino acids long. Per the germline V gene, CDR1 is KGHSH and CDR2 is LQKENI. CDR3 in DNA: TGTGCCAGCTCACCACCTGGTGGGGGTGCGAACTATGGCTACACCTTC. It encodes CASSPPGGGANYGYTF.

This chain uses TRBV6-5 with TRBJ1-2; D gene ambiguous. V was pared by 0 bases and J by 8 bases, with 13 bases between. Germline CDR1 reads MNHEY; CDR2 reads SVGAGI. The CDR3 runs 14 residues. DNA for the CDR3: TGTGCCAGCAGTTACTCGTTAGGGATGGAAGGCTACACCTTC. This sequence encodes CASSYSLGMEGYTF.

This clonotype was recorded a few times. V usage is TRBV5-1 and J usage is TRBJ2-7; D is perhaps TRBD2 (6 bases). There are 14 residues in the CDR3. V was clipped by 4 bases and J by 5 bases, with 16 bases between them. Per the germline V gene, CDR1 is SGHRS and CDR2 is YFSETQ. CDR3 residues: CASSLWGETNEQYF. The CDR3 region has the DNA TGCGCCAGCAGCCTCTGGGGGGAGACCAACGAGCAGTACTTC.

V is TRBV5-6 and J is TRBJ2-7, with D unclear. V gave up 6 bases and J gave up 6 bases, with 13 bases separating them. The germline gives CDR1 SGHDT, CDR2 YYEEEE. CDR3 length equals 12 residues. CDR3 protein: CASTGSGREQYF. CDR3 DNA: TGTGCCAGCACGGGCAGTGGACGCGAGCAGTACTTC.

The chain joins TRBV5-6 to TRBJ1-2; D not certain. CDR3 length: 14 amino acids. V was clipped by 6 bases and J by 0 bases, with 12 bases between them. Germline V gives CDR1 SGHDT, CDR2 YYEEEE. CDR3: CASIPTWANYGYTF. CDR3 coding DNA: TGTGCCAGCATCCCTACCTGGGCTAACTATGGCTACACCTTC.

V and J are TRBV30 and TRBJ1-5; no firm D call. The CDR3 has 14 residues. V was pared by 0 bases and J by 6 bases, with 12 bases between. The germline V gene encodes CDR1 GTSNPN and CDR2 SVGIG (reference sequence). CDR3 sequence reads: CAWSVGDMGQPQHF. The CDR3 DNA follows: TGTGCCTGGAGTGTTGGGGATATGGGTCAGCCCCAGCATTTT.

The chain couples TRBV2 to TRBJ2-5; D remains ambiguous. Germline CDR1 SNHLY, CDR2 FYNNEI. The CDR3 totals 12 residues. With 3 bases removed from V and 5 bases from J, the gap between germline ends came to 7 bases. The CDR3 bases are TGTGCCAGCAGTGACGGAGCGGAGACCCAGTACTTC. It translates to CASSDGAETQYF.

J is TRBJ1-2 and V is TRBV19, with D tentatively TRBD1 (6 bases). Deletions cut 5 bases from V and 2 bases from J, with 18 bases between. Germline CDR1 is LNHDA and CDR2 is SQIVND (reference sequence). The CDR3 runs 16 residues. DNA of the CDR3: TGTGCCAGTAGTGCTGCGGATAGGGGGGTGAACTATGGCTACACCTTC. This encodes CASSAADRGVNYGYTF.

The V gene is TRBV29-1, the J gene TRBJ2-7; no reliable D call. The CDR3 has 11 amino acids. Germline V gives CDR1 SQVTM, CDR2 ANQGSEA. V was clipped by 3 bases and J by 3 bases, with 6 bases between them. In nucleotides, the CDR3 is TGCAGCGTTGACACGATCTACGAGCAGTACTTC. Its translation: CSVDTIYEQYF.

J is TRBJ1-2 and V is TRBV29-1; D gene ambiguous. V lost 0 bases and J lost 1, with 12 bases in between. In germline, CDR1 is SQVTM, CDR2 ANQGSEA. The CDR3 covers 15 residues. The CDR3 DNA is TGCAGCGTTGAAGATGCCGGGCTACATAACTATGGCTACACCTTC. Translating it yields CSVEDAGLHNYGYTF.

This sequence joins TRBV13 and TRBJ1-1; D unresolved. Germline CDR1 reads PRHDT; CDR2 reads FYEKMQ (reference sequence). V shed 5 bases and J shed 4 bases, with 11 bases lying between them. This CDR3 contains 13 residues. The CDR3 bases are TGTGCCAGCAGCGCCGACCGGGCCACTGAAGCTTTCTTT. Translated: CASSADRATEAFF.

Note on this clonotype: Compared with germline, one end of the junction differs, possibly owing to a read error. CDR3 protein: CASSQVDFAGGRETQYF. The CDR3 DNA follows: TGCGCCAGCAGCCAAGTCGATTTCGCGGGAGGGAGGGAGACCCAGTACTTC. The chain uses TRBV4-2 and TRBJ2-5, with TRBD2 matching 9 bases. CDR3 length equals 17 residues. Germline CDR1 and CDR2: LGHNA and YNFKEQ.

There are a few counts of this clonotype. The chain combines TRBV19 with TRBJ2-1; D gene ambiguous. The CDR3 runs to 16 residues. The germline gives CDR1 LNHDA, CDR2 SQIVND (reference sequence). Between the trimmed V and J ends, which lost 5 bases and 4 bases, there was a span of 18 bases. CDR3 in amino acids: CASSPSFGVQYNEQFF. The CDR3 coding sequence is TGTGCCAGTAGTCCATCCTTTGGGGTCCAGTACAATGAGCAGTTCTTC.

Judged by abundance, this clonotype is medium-sized. The CDR3 bases are TGTGGGACTGCAGCAGGGCAAGGCGGGGAGCTGTTTTTT. This encodes CGTAAGQGGELFF. This rearrangement joins TRBV19 to TRBJ2-2, with D possibly called TRBD1 or TRBD2 (5 bases each). This CDR3 is built from 13 residues. Looked up from germline, CDR1 is LNHDA and CDR2 is SQIVND (reference sequence).